Below are 13 T cell receptor delta chains sequenced from a single sample in a study of gamma-delta chains in newborns, infants, children. TCRdb re-processed the reads using CATT. This table has approximately 4,100 delta-chain clones, around 0.56% appearing once. Sequenced material: blood. Receptor source: a child who was a newborn, infant or young child, either healthy, febrile or measles-vaccinated (not recorded which).

Concerning this clone: The amino acid sequence in TCRdb belongs to a much larger clone and departs from this DNA's translation at residue 16, likely a sequencing read error; the sequence shown is translated from the DNA. The chain joins TRDV2 to TRDJ3, with 8 bases matching TRDD3. This CDR3 has 18 amino acids. CDR1 and CDR2 from the germline V gene are GEAIGNYY and EKD. CDR3: CACDTVLGVTWDTRQVFF. CDR3 bases: TGTGCCTGTGACACCGTACTGGGGGTAACCTGGGACACCCGACAGGTGTTTTTC.

On this clone itself: TCRdb has a much larger clone's protein, which differs at residue 9 from the translation of this DNA, likely because of a read error; what is shown is the protein translated from the DNA. The V gene is TRDV2, the J gene TRDJ3; 13 nucleotides match TRDD3. CDR1 is GEAIGNYY and CDR2 is EKD in the germline V gene. Trimming at V came to 7 bases and at J to 0 bases, leaving 5 bases not matched to a gene. The length of the CDR3 is 18 residues. The CDR3 loop reads CAWTGGYAGSWDTRQMFF. The DNA for the CDR3 is TGTGCCTGGACTGGGGGATACGCAGGCTCCTGGGACACCCGACAGATGTTTTTC.

The table lists this clone with many counts. Given a much more abundant clone one base away, this may be a read error. V and J are TRDV2 and TRDJ1; 7 bases agree with TRDD3. V dropped 3 bases and J dropped 0; count of bases not matched to a gene: 12. Germline CDR1 is GEAIGNYY and CDR2 is EKD. The CDR3 consists of 17 residues. CDR3 region: CACDHEGYRTYTDKLIF. The CDR3 DNA follows: TGTGCCTGTGACCATGAGGGATACAGAACGTACACCGATAAACTCATCTTT.

Of note for this clone: A read error likely explains this, since a far larger clone differs by one base. Different DNA sequences within this sample yield the same CDR3. The chain employs TRDV2 and TRDJ3, with a possible D match to TRDD3 (6 bases). Germline V gene data show CDR1 as GEAIGNYY and CDR2 as EKD. The CDR3 loop spans 17 amino acids. Here the CDR3 DNA reads TGCGCCTGTGACACCGTACTGGGCTCCTGGGACACCCGACAGATGTTTTTC. Amino acid sequence: CACDTVLGSWDTRQMFF.

The table lists this clone with a few counts. A much bigger clone sits one base away, suggesting this may be a read error. The sample carries other DNA sequences with the same CDR3. This sequence joins TRDV3 and TRDJ2; 8 bases fit TRDD3. Trimming cost V 2 bases and J 1 base; bases outside gene matches: 6. CDR1 TVYSNPD and CDR2 GDNSRS come from the germline V gene (reference sequence). The CDR3 sequence is 15 residues long. The CDR3 reads CAFPGTGGLTAQLFF. CDR3 sequence (DNA): TGTGCCTTTCCCGGCACTGGGGGTTTGACAGCACAACTCTTCTTT. The whole variable domain, remainder taken from reference TRDV3 and TRDJ2, is CDKVTQSSPDQTVASGSEVVLLCTYDTVYSNPDLFWYRIRPDYSFQFVFYGDNSRSEGADFTQGRFSVKHILTQKAFHLVISPVRTEDSATYYCAFPGTGGLTAQLFFGKGTQLIVEP.

By share of the sample, this clone is large. Other DNA sequences of this sample code for an identical CDR3. The J gene is TRDJ3, the V gene TRDV2; 10 bases match TRDD3. Germline-derived CDR1 and CDR2 are GEAIGNYY and EKD. The CDR3 has 19 residues. Unmatched junction bases numbered 10, after V lost 3 bases and J lost 3 bases. The CDR3 reads CACDPTGGSENWDTRQMFF. CDR3 coding DNA: TGTGCCTGTGACCCGACTGGGGGATCGGAAAACTGGGACACCCGACAGATGTTTTTC.

In this sample, this clone turned up many times. This rearrangement joins TRDV2 to TRDJ1; no definite D call. Trimming removed 0 bases from V and 0 bases from J, with 7 bases in between. Germline V lookup: CDR1 GEAIGNYY, CDR2 EKD. The CDR3 is made up of 14 amino acids. CDR3 DNA sequence: TGTGCCTGTGACACCCTAAGTTACACCGATAAACTCATCTTT. Translation: CACDTLSYTDKLIF.

A remark on this clone: TCRdb's protein, taken from a much larger clone, differs from this DNA's translation at residue 12, likely owing to a read error; the protein displayed comes from the DNA. V is TRDV1 and J is TRDJ1; 7 bases align to TRDD3. With V trimmed by 0 bases and J by 4 bases, 17 bases remained unmatched. The CDR3 is 19 amino acids. Germline V lookup: CDR1 TSWWSYY, CDR2 QGS. The DNA for the CDR3 is TGTGCTCTTGGGGAACTCGATTTCGTACTGGGGACTAGCATCGATAAACTCATCTTT. Translated, it gives CALGELDFVLGTSIDKLIF.

About this clone itself: This DNA translates differently at residue 4 from the TCRdb protein, which is that of a much larger clone; a read error is likely, and the protein shown is the DNA's own translation. This chain connects TRDV2 to TRDJ3; TRDD3 matches at 13 bases. This CDR3 is built from 20 residues. V lost 5 bases, J lost 1 base, and 10 bases stayed unmatched. Germline CDR1 is GEAIGNYY and CDR2 is EKD. CDR3 nucleotides: TGTGCCTGTGGCACTGGGGGATACGGGATCGCATCCTGGGACACCCGACAGATGTTTTTC. Protein sequence: CACGTGGYGIASWDTRQMFF.

This clone appeared a few times. Possible read error: a much larger clone is one base away. The gene calls are TRDV2 and TRDJ3; the match to TRDD3 covers 8 bases. Germline values: CDR1 GEAIGNYY, CDR2 EKD. J lost 0 bases, V lost 3 bases, and 15 bases had no gene match. CDR3 length: 21 amino acids. CDR3 nucleotide sequence: TGTGCCTGTGACTCACCCCCCATACTGGGGGGGAGCTCCTGGGACACCCGACAGATGTTTTTC. Amino acid sequence: CACDSPPILGGSSWDTRQMFF.

This clone came up a few times. TCRdb records a much larger clone's protein for this DNA, with a difference at residue 15 that likely arises from a read error; the protein given is the translation of the DNA. The rearrangement links TRDV2 to TRDJ3; 13 bases are shared with TRDD3. The CDR3 length is 20 residues. The germline V gene encodes CDR1 GEAIGNYY and CDR2 EKD. CDR3 in amino acids: CACDTGTGGYDTWDIRQMFF. The CDR3 DNA is TGTGCCTGTGACACCGGTACTGGGGGATACGACACCTGGGACATCCGACAGATGTTTTTC.

Points on this clone: The TCRdb protein, from a much larger clone, departs from this DNA's translation at residue 7, likely by read error; the protein shown derives from the DNA. The J gene is TRDJ3, the V gene TRDV2, with D possibly being TRDD3 (6 bases). Trimming removed 2 bases at V and 0 bases at J, with 13 bases between. Germline V gene data show CDR1 as GEAIGNYY and CDR2 as EKD. This CDR3 is built from 18 residues. Here the CDR3 DNA reads TGTGCCTGTGACATGGGGGCACCAGGCTCCTGGGACACCCGACAGATGTTTTTC. Translation: CACDMGAPGSWDTRQMFF.

In the case of this clone: The protein in TCRdb stems from a much larger clone and differs at residue 12 from this DNA's translation, likely a read error; here the protein is translated from the DNA. In the same sample, other DNA sequences code for this CDR3. The chain links TRDV2 to TRDJ3; 12 nucleotides agree with TRDD3. Germline V gene data show CDR1 as GEAIGNYY and CDR2 as EKD. The length of the CDR3 is 19 residues. CDR3 in DNA: TGTGCCTGTGAACCACTGGGGGATACTATCTCCCGGGACACCCGACAGATGTTTTTC. Translation gives CACEPLGDTISRDTRQMFF.